Below, 22 T cell receptor beta chains from the same sample are listed, as sequenced in a study of cytomegalovirus exposure and HLA in healthy donors. In the PCR, 60 Vbeta and 13 Jbeta primers were used. Assay: immunoSEQ multiplex PCR; the TCRdb copy retains only in-frame clones and omits some. The table lists some 150,000 clones, 80% of them singletons. The sample taken for sequencing was PBMCs. The source is a woman in her forties or fifties in good health and CMV-seropositive.

The chain has TRBV9 and TRBJ2-1; 9 bases match TRBD2. Germline CDR1 is SGDLS and CDR2 is YYNGEE. V lost 4 bases and J lost 1; bases outside the gene matches: 3. This CDR3 contains 15 residues. The CDR3 DNA reads as TGTGCCAGCAGCACCAGCGGGGGGTCCTACAATGAGCAGTTCTTC. Protein: CASSTSGGSYNEQFF.

The chain employs TRBV15 and TRBJ1-6; no clear D. The CDR3 has 13 amino acids. Trimming took off 3 bases at V and 8 bases at J, with 8 bases between the two ends. Per germline, CDR1 LNHNV and CDR2 YYDKDF (reference sequence). In nucleotides, the CDR3 is TGTGCCACCAGCAGGGCAGTGGATTCACCCCTCCACTTT. Translated: CATSRAVDSPLHF.

The rearrangement uses TRBV7-9 and TRBJ1-2; D may be TRBD1 (5 bases). Germline-derived CDR1 and CDR2 are SEHNR and FQNEAQ (reference sequence). The V end lost 1 base, the J end lost 7 bases, and 19 bases lay between the germline ends. CDR3 length: 16 amino acids. DNA of the CDR3: TGTGCCAGCAGCTTAGAAGGAAGAGACAGAGTCTCTGGCTACACCTTC. As protein: CASSLEGRDRVSGYTF.

The V and J genes are TRBV9 and TRBJ1-1, with 9 bases matching TRBD1. The CDR3 sequence is 15 residues long. From germline, CDR1 is SGDLS and CDR2 YYNGEE. With 3 bases clipped from V and 1 base from J, the junction kept 4 bases outside the gene matches. This CDR3 is CASSEKTGGNTEAFF. CDR3 coding DNA: TGTGCCAGCAGCGAAAAGACAGGGGGGAACACTGAAGCTTTCTTT.

This chain links TRBV7-2 with TRBJ2-7; D remains unclear. Per germline, CDR1 SGHTA and CDR2 FQGNSA. The CDR3 covers 16 residues. V was shortened by 2 bases and J by 3 bases, with 17 bases between the two germline ends. CDR3 in amino acids: CASSLMASRGLYEQYF. CDR3 DNA sequence: TGTGCCAGCAGCTTAATGGCCTCCAGAGGCCTCTACGAGCAGTACTTC.

J is TRBJ1-5 and V is TRBV19, with a tentative D call TRBD1 (6 bases). This CDR3 has 15 amino acids. Germline-derived CDR1 and CDR2 are LNHDA and SQIVND (reference sequence). Trimming removed 2 bases from V and 4 bases from J, with 12 bases in between. The CDR3 DNA is TGTGCCAGTAGTATATTGTCAGGGGCTAATCAGCCCCAGCATTTT. Its translation is CASSILSGANQPQHF.

This CDR3 is CAISQGQWGTYGYTF. Written as DNA, the CDR3 is TGTGCCATCAGCCAAGGACAGTGGGGAACCTATGGCTACACCTTC. V gene TRBV10-3 combines with J gene TRBJ1-2; D perhaps matches TRBD1 (6 bases). Germline-derived CDR1 and CDR2 are ENHRY and SYGVKD. The CDR3 sequence is 15 residues long. Trimming stripped 6 bases from V and 4 bases from J, with 18 bases between.

The V call is TRBV11-1, the J call TRBJ2-2, with unresolved D. Trimming removed 1 base from V and 0 bases from J, with 9 bases in between. Germline values: CDR1 SGHAT, CDR2 FQDESV (reference sequence). This CDR3 has 16 residues. In DNA form, the CDR3 reads TGTGCCAGCAGCTTAGATCAGGTCCCGAACACCGGGGAGCTGTTTTTT. It specifies CASSLDQVPNTGELFF. Together with reference TRBV11-1 and TRBJ2-2, the CDR3 gives the full variable domain: EAEVAQSPRYKITEKSQAVAFWCDPISGHATLYWYRQILGQGPELLVQFQDESVVDDSQLPKDRFSAERLKGVDSTLKIQPAELGDSAMYLCASSLDQVPNTGELFFGEGSRLTVL.

The chain joins TRBV7-2 to TRBJ2-5, with a possible D match to TRBD2 (5 bases). CDR3 length equals 13 residues. V shed 5 bases and J shed 11 bases, with 18 bases lying between them. Germline values: CDR1 SGHTA, CDR2 FQGNSA. The CDR3 DNA follows: TGTGCCAGCAGCCCTTCGGTGGGTTGGGAGCAGTACTTC. Its translation is CASSPSVGWEQYF.

The chain combines TRBV9 with TRBJ2-6; 7 bases fit TRBD1. CDR1 SGDLS and CDR2 YYNGEE come from the germline V gene. V dropped 3 bases and J dropped 4; count of bases not matched to a gene: 10. The CDR3 has 17 amino acids. In DNA form, the CDR3 reads TGTGCCAGCAGCGAAACCGACAGGGCCCCCGGGGCCAACGTCCTGACTTTC. Amino acids: CASSETDRAPGANVLTF.

The chain combines TRBV21-1 with TRBJ2-3; the D segment call TRBD1 is taken from the table without a DNA check. TRBV21-1 is reported as a pseudogene. The CDR3 is 21 amino acids. The CDR3 is CASSKEEARGNPPASTDTQYF. Here the CDR3 DNA reads TGTGCCAGCAGCAAAGAGGAGGCCAGGGGGAATCCCCCCGCAAGCACAGATACGCAGTATTTT.

The J gene is TRBJ2-2, the V gene TRBV19; D is possibly TRBD1 (5 bases). The CDR3 sequence is 15 residues long. Trimming shortened V by 10 bases and J by 0 bases, and 15 bases separated the two germline ends. In germline, CDR1 is LNHDA, CDR2 SQIVND (reference sequence). In DNA, the CDR3 is TGTGCCACCAAACCACGGACATCGAACACCGGGGAGCTGTTTTTT. This gives the protein CATKPRTSNTGELFF.

This clone appeared a single time. The chain joins TRBV6-1 to TRBJ1-1; D may be TRBD1 (5 bases). Germline loops: CDR1 MNHNS, CDR2 SASEGT. The V gene lost 1 base and the J gene lost 5 bases, with 8 bases spanning the gap. The CDR3 contains 13 residues. The CDR3 loop is CASSEGRGTEAFF. The CDR3 DNA sequence: TGTGCCAGCAGTGAAGGCCGGGGGACTGAAGCTTTCTTT.

This chain uses TRBV6-1 with TRBJ1-2; a weak D match, TRBD1 (6 bases). This CDR3 contains 14 residues. V gave up 7 bases and J gave up 4 bases, with 16 bases separating them. Per the germline V gene, CDR1 is MNHNS and CDR2 is SASEGT. CDR3 residues: CASTRSDSLYGYTF. CDR3 bases: TGTGCCAGCACCCGTTCGGACAGCCTCTATGGCTACACCTTC.

This clone was observed a handful of times. The chain joins TRBV11-2 to TRBJ2-2; 8 nucleotides line up with TRBD2. V shed 5 bases and J 3 bases; nucleotides not matched to a gene: 5. This CDR3 is built from 15 residues. Germline V gene lookup returns CDR1 SGHAT and CDR2 FQNNGV. The CDR3, as DNA: TGTGCCAGCAGCCTCCTCGGGGGGGACACCGGGGAGCTGTTTTTT. Protein product: CASSLLGGDTGELFF.

In the case of this clone: At one end the junction does not follow the germline gene, possibly because of a read error. The chain links TRBV7-9 to TRBJ1-5; a possible D gene is TRBD1 (6 bases). Germline V gene sequence: CDR1 SEHNR, CDR2 FQNEAQ (reference sequence). The CDR3 has 15 amino acids. As DNA, the CDR3 is TGTTCCAGCAGCTCGGGACATACTAGCAATCAGCCCCAGCATTTT. Its protein product is CSSSSGHTSNQPQHF.

This sequence joins TRBV18 and TRBJ1-6; 7 positions match TRBD1. Germline V CDR1 and CDR2: KGHSH, LQKENI. This CDR3 has 14 amino acids. V gave up 2 bases and J gave up 5 bases; unmatched junction bases: 0. CDR3 sequence (DNA): TGTGCCAGCTCACCAGGGACAGATAATTCACCCCTCCACTTT. Translated: CASSPGTDNSPLHF. Together with reference TRBV18 and TRBJ1-6, the CDR3 gives the full variable domain: NAGVMQNPRHLVRRRGQEARLRCSPMKGHSHVYWYRQLPEEGLKFMVYLQKENIIDESGMPKERFSAEFPKEGPSILRIQQVVRGDSAAYFCASSPGTDNSPLHFGNGTRLTVT.

The V and J genes are TRBV7-3 and TRBJ2-5; D remains ambiguous. Germline V CDR1 and CDR2: SGHTA, FQGTGA. The CDR3 extends over 12 amino acids. V was pared by 3 bases and J by 4 bases, with 6 bases between. CDR3: CASSLGSETQYF. CDR3 nucleotide sequence: TGTGCCAGCAGCTTGGGCTCAGAGACCCAGTACTTC. Full variable domain (rest looked up from reference TRBV7-3 and TRBJ2-5): GAGVSQTPSNKVTEKGKYVELRCDPISGHTALYWYRQSLGQGPEFLIYFQGTGAADDSGLPNDRFFAVRPEGSVSTLKIQRTERGDSAVYLCASSLGSETQYFGPGTRLLVL.

The rearrangement joins TRBV28 to TRBJ2-7, with D perhaps matching TRBD1 (6 bases). The germline V gene has CDR1 MDHEN and CDR2 SYDVKM. V lost 7 bases to trimming and J lost 4 bases, with 14 bases between them. The CDR3 covers 13 residues. As DNA, the CDR3 is TGTGCCAGCATCGGGACACAACTTTACGAGCAGTACTTC. Translating gives CASIGTQLYEQYF.

The V call is TRBV19, the J call TRBJ2-3, with D perhaps matching TRBD1 (5 bases). The CDR3 is made up of 14 amino acids. Germline lookup yields CDR1 LNHDA and CDR2 SQIVND (reference sequence). V lost 2 bases and J lost 4, with 10 bases in between. The CDR3 sequence: CASSIQGSSDTQYF. The CDR3 bases are TGTGCCAGTAGTATACAGGGTAGTTCAGATACGCAGTATTTT.

In its sample, this clone was seen a few times. This rearrangement joins TRBV28 to TRBJ1-1; D not resolved. This CDR3 region has 14 residues. The V gene's germline CDR1 is MDHEN and CDR2 SYDVKM. The ends were cut back, 3 bases at V and 1 base at J, with 9 bases in the middle. CDR3 in DNA: TGTGCCAGCAGTTTTCCCCAGGAGAACACTGAAGCTTTCTTT. Translated: CASSFPQENTEAFF.

This sequence joins TRBV6-1 and TRBJ2-3, with D possibly TRBD1 on 6 matching bases. V was pared by 2 bases and J by 1 base, with 10 bases between. Germline V gives CDR1 MNHNS, CDR2 SASEGT. This CDR3 has 15 residues. CDR3 sequence: CASSEKQGRTDTQYF. The CDR3 DNA sequence: TGTGCCAGCAGTGAAAAGCAGGGGCGCACAGATACGCAGTATTTT.